The 25 T cell receptor beta chains given below trace back to one sample, sequenced in a study of human T cells and chemical hapten exposure. TCRdb independently ran MiXCR on the RACE reads; one entry per CDR3 protein. The repertoire holds roughly 120,000 distinct CDR3 sequences, with about an eighth as singletons. Regarding time point: patch test 1, 2 weeks after DPC sensitization. Indicated treatment: therapeutic diphenylcyclopropenone sensitization with weekly scalp DPC. Here the sequenced sample was whole blood, taken in connection with sensitization to the hapten diphenylcyclopropenone (DPC). The receptors stem from a woman between 50 and 59 years old with alopecia areata. Some clones in this sample may be carry-over from other donors' samples.

This clonotype was seen a handful of times. The chain has TRBV7-2 and TRBJ1-1, with D perhaps matching TRBD1 (5 bases). CDR1 is SGHTA, CDR2 FQGNSA, per germline. The germline V and J ends were trimmed by 1 base and 1 base, with 16 bases remaining between them. The CDR3 has 17 amino acids. For the CDR3, the DNA is TGTGCCAGCAGCTTAGGAGGGACGGCGGTTAAGAACACTGAAGCTTTCTTT. Translation gives CASSLGGTAVKNTEAFF.

This clonotype was counted between two and nine times. The gene calls are TRBV2 and TRBJ2-4; TRBD2 aligns across 9 bases. Trimming took 8 bases from V and 4 from J; bases not matched to a gene: 3. The CDR3 is 13 amino acids. The germline CDR1 and CDR2 sequences are SNHLY and FYNNEI. The CDR3 reads CASETSGKNIQYF. The CDR3 nucleotides read TGTGCCAGCGAGACTAGCGGAAAAAACATTCAGTACTTC.

V and J are TRBV6-4 and TRBJ2-1; D unclear. Trimming removed 6 bases at V and 0 bases at J, with 12 bases between. The CDR3 sequence is 15 residues long. The V gene's germline CDR1 is MRHNA and CDR2 SNTAGT. Here the CDR3 reads CASSTLLSSYNEQFF. For the CDR3, the DNA is TGTGCCAGCAGCACACTCTTGAGCTCCTACAATGAGCAGTTCTTC.

The chain carries TRBV6-6 and TRBJ1-5; 8 bases line up with TRBD1. Per germline, CDR1 MNHNY and CDR2 SVGAGI (reference sequence). V trimming: 2 bases; J trimming: 4 bases; junction bases outside the gene matches: 4. The CDR3 sequence is 15 residues long. CDR3 loop: CASSYDRGLNQPQHF. The CDR3 nucleotides are TGTGCCAGCAGTTACGACAGGGGTTTAAATCAGCCCCAGCATTTT.

This chain connects TRBV7-9 to TRBJ2-4; 16 bases fit TRBD2. Germline assignment: CDR1 SEHNR and CDR2 FQNEAQ (reference sequence). CDR3 size: 20 residues. V gave up 3 bases and J gave up 6 bases; unmatched junction bases: 14. CDR3 DNA sequence: TGTGCCAGCAGCTTGGACGGGACTAGCGGGAGGGGTGGTTTCGGAAACATTCAGTACTTC. It specifies CASSLDGTSGRGGFGNIQYF. Using reference TRBV7-9 and TRBJ2-4 for the parts outside the CDR3, the full variable domain is DTGVSQNPRHKITKRGQNVTFRCDPISEHNRLYWYRQTLGQGPEFLTYFQNEAQLEKSRLLSDRFSAERPKGSFSTLEIQRTEQGDSAMYLCASSLDGTSGRGGFGNIQYFGAGTRLSVL.

This clonotype was picked up many times. The chain links TRBV2 to TRBJ1-4; D is undetermined. The CDR3 has 15 amino acids. V dropped 4 bases and J dropped 10 bases, with 19 bases sitting between them. Germline V gene lookup returns CDR1 SNHLY and CDR2 FYNNEI. In nucleotides, the CDR3 is TGTGCCAGCAGTGCCGGAGGATCACAGCTTGGAAAACTGTTTTTT. Residues: CASSAGGSQLGKLFF.

The chain employs TRBV28 and TRBJ1-2; D is undetermined. CDR3 length equals 15 residues. The V end lost 7 bases, the J end lost 2 bases, and 17 bases lay between the germline ends. The V gene's germline CDR1 is MDHEN and CDR2 SYDVKM. CDR3 DNA: TGTGCCAGCATTTCGGGATTCTGGGGAAACTATGGCTACACCTTC. Translated, it gives CASISGFWGNYGYTF.

This rearrangement joins TRBV6-5 to TRBJ1-4; D unresolved. The length of the CDR3 is 14 residues. The germline V gene has CDR1 MNHEY and CDR2 SVGAGI. V gave up 8 bases and J gave up 7 bases, with 17 bases separating them. CDR3 amino acids: CASRVQVNSEKLFF. The CDR3 DNA reads TGTGCCAGCCGAGTCCAGGTTAACTCTGAAAAACTGTTTTTT.

This clonotype was counted only a few times. The CDR3 DNA is TGTGCCAGCAGCCACCTATATGAGCAGTTCTTC. Protein: CASSHLYEQFF. The rearrangement uses TRBV28 and TRBJ2-1; no clear D. Germline V gene sequence: CDR1 MDHEN, CDR2 SYDVKM. The CDR3 totals 11 residues. Trimming left V 6 bases short and J 8 bases short, with 8 bases between.

This clonotype has a handful of counts. This chain joins TRBV7-2 and TRBJ1-5; 8 bases match TRBD1. V lost 1 base, J lost 6 bases, and 5 bases stayed unmatched. The CDR3 is 15 residues long. Germline CDR1 and CDR2: SGHTA and FQGNSA. The CDR3 nucleotides read TGTGCCAGCAGCTTAGTCGGACAGGGACCTCAGCCCCAGCATTTT. Protein sequence: CASSLVGQGPQPQHF. The full variable domain, with the rest looked up from reference TRBV7-2 and TRBJ1-5, is GAGVSQSPSNKVTEKGKDVELRCDPISGHTALYWYRQSLGQGLEFLIYFQGNSAPDKSGLPSDRFSAERTGGSVSTLTIQRTQQEDSAVYLCASSLVGQGPQPQHFGDGTRLSIL.

The gene calls are TRBV7-2 and TRBJ1-2, with 7 bases that match TRBD1. Trimming cost V 4 bases and J 0 bases; bases outside gene matches: 2. In germline, CDR1 is SGHTA, CDR2 FQGNSA. This CDR3 contains 14 residues. The CDR3 DNA reads as TGTGCCAGCAGCTGGGGACAGCCTAACTATGGCTACACCTTC. Translated, it gives CASSWGQPNYGYTF.

The CDR3 here is CASSLEPGQGDTQYF. CDR3 sequence (DNA): TGTGCCAGCAGCTTAGAACCGGGACAGGGGGATACGCAGTATTTT. The chain joins TRBV11-2 to TRBJ2-3; 10 bases fit TRBD1. J lost 6 bases, V lost 0 bases, and 3 bases had no gene match. The germline V gene encodes CDR1 SGHAT and CDR2 FQNNGV. There are 15 residues in the CDR3. Supplemented by reference TRBV11-2 and TRBJ2-3, the full variable domain reads EAGVAQSPRYKIIEKRQSVAFWCNPISGHATLYWYQQILGQGPKLLIQFQNNGVVDDSQLPKDRFSAERLKGVDSTLKIQPAKLEDSAVYLCASSLEPGQGDTQYFGPGTRLTVL.

The rearrangement links TRBV24-1 to TRBJ2-3, with D possibly matching TRBD2 (6 bases). The germline V gene encodes CDR1 KGHDR and CDR2 SFDVKD. This CDR3 spans 15 amino acids. Trimming took 5 bases from V and 0 from J, leaving 11 bases between them. Written as DNA, the CDR3 is TGTGCCACCAGTGGGGCGGGACCTAGCACAGATACGCAGTATTTT. It translates to CATSGAGPSTDTQYF.

This clonotype was seen more than once but under ten times. This CDR3 reads CASSFGLAGSGELFF. The CDR3 bases are TGTGCCAGCAGTTTCGGACTAGCGGGATCCGGGGAGCTGTTTTTT. The J gene is TRBJ2-2, the V gene TRBV12-3 or TRBV12-4; 12 bases are a match to TRBD2. V was clipped by 3 bases and J by 6 bases; unmatched bases: 2. The CDR3 has 15 amino acids.

The chain links TRBV28 to TRBJ2-7, with D possibly matching TRBD1 (7 bases). Per the germline V gene, CDR1 is MDHEN and CDR2 is SYDVKM. This CDR3 spans 16 amino acids. V was pared by 5 bases and J by 1 base, with 18 bases between. CDR3: CASSLLWTGGSYEQYF. CDR3 nucleotide sequence: TGTGCCAGCAGTCTCCTTTGGACAGGAGGGTCCTACGAGCAGTACTTC. Filled out from reference TRBV28 and TRBJ2-7, the complete variable domain reads DVKVTQSSRYLVKRTGEKVFLECVQDMDHENMFWYRQDPGLGLRLIYFSYDVKMKEKGDIPEGYSVSREKKERFSLILESASTNQTSMYLCASSLLWTGGSYEQYFGPGTRLTVT.

This clonotype has at least ten counts. The genes are TRBV11-2 and TRBJ2-1; weak D call: TRBD1 (5 bases). Per germline, CDR1 SGHAT and CDR2 FQNNGV. This CDR3 has 15 residues. V lost 2 bases and J 1 base, leaving 9 bases between the germline ends. This CDR3 reads CASSLRAGSYNEQFF. The CDR3 nucleotides read TGTGCCAGCAGCTTACGGGCAGGGTCCTACAATGAGCAGTTCTTC. Full variable domain (missing parts from reference TRBV11-2 and TRBJ2-1): EAGVAQSPRYKIIEKRQSVAFWCNPISGHATLYWYQQILGQGPKLLIQFQNNGVVDDSQLPKDRFSAERLKGVDSTLKIQPAKLEDSAVYLCASSLRAGSYNEQFFGPGTRLTVL.

This clonotype was seen more than once but under ten times. V is TRBV5-1 and J is TRBJ2-7; 8 bases map to TRBD2. V was pared by 3 bases and J by 1 base, with 3 bases of the junction left unmatched. Germline CDR1 is SGHRS and CDR2 is YFSETQ. The CDR3 extends over 14 amino acids. This CDR3 reads CASSWGTSSYEQYF. As DNA, the CDR3 is TGCGCCAGCAGCTGGGGGACTAGTTCCTACGAGCAGTACTTC.

This clonotype was detected a few times. The chain employs TRBV29-1 and TRBJ2-7; D remains ambiguous. The CDR3 contains 12 residues. Germline V CDR1 and CDR2: SQVTM, ANQGSEA. Trimming left V 6 bases short and J 4 bases short, with 13 bases between. CDR3 sequence (DNA): TGCAGCGTGGGCAAGGCCGGATACGAGCAGTACTTC. Protein sequence: CSVGKAGYEQYF.

This clonotype occurred a few times. The V gene is TRBV29-1, the J gene TRBJ2-5; no clear D gene. Trimming left V 7 bases short and J 1 base short, with 4 bases between. This CDR3 contains 10 residues. Germline V gene data show CDR1 as SQVTM and CDR2 as ANQGSEA. DNA of the CDR3: TGCAGCGCCGCCCAAGAGACCCAGTACTTC. Translated: CSAAQETQYF.

This clonotype was seen a handful of times. V usage is TRBV7-2 and J usage is TRBJ2-1; D is ambiguous. This CDR3 region has 13 residues. CDR1 is SGHTA and CDR2 is FQGNSA in the germline V gene. Trimming pared 1 base from V and 6 bases from J, leaving 7 bases between. The CDR3 protein is CASSLETLNEQFF. Written as DNA, the CDR3 is TGTGCCAGCAGCTTAGAGACCCTCAATGAGCAGTTCTTC.

The V and J genes are TRBV29-1 and TRBJ1-1, with D tentatively TRBD1 (5 bases). Trimming pared 8 bases from V and 5 bases from J, leaving 15 bases between. This CDR3 is built from 12 residues. Germline values: CDR1 SQVTM, CDR2 ANQGSEA. The CDR3 reads CSPLVGGTEAFF. CDR3 sequence (DNA): TGCAGCCCTCTCGTCGGGGGGACTGAAGCTTTCTTT.

The CDR3 DNA is TGTGCCAGCATCCGTTGGGGCGGGACCTACAATGAGCAGTTCTTC. Translating gives CASIRWGGTYNEQFF. The J gene is TRBJ2-1, the V gene TRBV12-3 or TRBV12-4; tentative D call: TRBD2 (6 bases). This CDR3 has 15 residues. V was cut by 7 bases and J by 2 bases, with 15 bases left in between.

The sample holds a few counts of this clonotype. The chain couples TRBV28 to TRBJ1-4; TRBD1 matches 9 bases. This CDR3 comprises 15 residues. Germline CDR1 and CDR2: MDHEN and SYDVKM. J gave up 9 bases and V 7 bases, and 12 bases lay outside the gene matches. CDR3 amino acids: CASTQGGQGRKKLFF. The CDR3 DNA reads TGTGCCAGCACCCAAGGGGGACAGGGAAGGAAAAAACTGTTTTTT.

At least ten counts were recorded for this clonotype. The rearrangement links TRBV20-1 to TRBJ1-4, with TRBD1 as a possible D gene (6 bases). V shed 6 bases and J shed 7 bases, with 21 bases lying between them. The V gene's germline CDR1 is DFQATT and CDR2 SNEGSKA (reference sequence). The CDR3 extends over 15 amino acids. The CDR3 here is CSAPKERGGGEKLFF. The CDR3 bases are TGCAGTGCCCCGAAGGAAAGGGGGGGTGGTGAAAAACTGTTTTTT.

V and J are TRBV28 and TRBJ2-2; D might be TRBD2 (6 bases). Germline V gene lookup returns CDR1 MDHEN and CDR2 SYDVKM. This CDR3 has 17 residues. V lost 6 bases and J lost 2, with 19 bases in between. In DNA form, the CDR3 reads TGTGCCAGCAGCCCCCTAGGGCGGGGAATTAACACCGGGGAGCTGTTTTTT. This gives the protein CASSPLGRGINTGELFF. The entire variable domain, with the rest obtained from reference TRBV28 and TRBJ2-2, is as follows: DVKVTQSSRYLVKRTGEKVFLECVQDMDHENMFWYRQDPGLGLRLIYFSYDVKMKEKGDIPEGYSVSREKKERFSLILESASTNQTSMYLCASSPLGRGINTGELFFGEGSRLTVL.